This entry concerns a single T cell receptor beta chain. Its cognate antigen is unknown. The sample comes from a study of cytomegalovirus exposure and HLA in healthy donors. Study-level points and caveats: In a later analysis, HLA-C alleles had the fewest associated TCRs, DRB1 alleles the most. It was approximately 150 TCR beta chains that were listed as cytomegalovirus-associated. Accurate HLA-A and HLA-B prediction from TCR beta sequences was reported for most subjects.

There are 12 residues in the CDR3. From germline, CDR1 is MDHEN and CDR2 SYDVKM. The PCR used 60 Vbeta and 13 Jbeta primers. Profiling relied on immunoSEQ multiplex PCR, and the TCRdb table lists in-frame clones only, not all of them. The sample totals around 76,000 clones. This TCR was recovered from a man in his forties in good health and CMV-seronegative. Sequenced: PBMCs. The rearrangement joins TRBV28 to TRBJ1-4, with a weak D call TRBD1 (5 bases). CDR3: CAGGRGNEKLFF. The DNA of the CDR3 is TGTGCGGGGGGGAGGGGTAATGAAAAACTGTTTTTT.